These 10 T cell receptor beta chains share one sample of origin, sequenced in a study of PD-L1 blockade in urothelial cancer. Method: immunoSEQ multiplex PCR; TCRdb's copy keeps in-frame clones and lacks some. Seen here are tens of thousands of clones, 36% observed once, and the top ten hold more than 8.5%. The sample here was tumor tissue, taken before atezolizumab (anti-PD-L1) treatment. These receptors were taken from a man between 60 and 75 years old with urothelial cancer.

This clone was recorded a few times. J is TRBJ2-2 and V is TRBV7-5; no check of the table's D call, TRBD1, against the DNA was made. TRBV7-5 is a pseudogene locus. The CDR3 has 16 residues. CDR3 loop: CASSFWTGSNTGELFF. The CDR3 nucleotides read TGTGCCAGCAGCTTCTGGACAGGCTCGAACACCGGGGAGCTGTTTTTT.

Regarding this clone: The junction differs from germline at one of its ends, possibly a read error. DNA for the CDR3: TGTGCCACCAGCAGACTAGCGGGGGGGCAAGAGCAATACTTC. As protein: CATSRLAGGQEQYF. The genes are TRBV15 and TRBJ2-7; 12 nucleotides align to TRBD2. This CDR3 spans 14 amino acids. Germline CDR1 and CDR2: LNHNV and YYDKDF (reference sequence).

The rearrangement joins TRBV19 to TRBJ1-5, with TRBD1 as a possible D gene (6 bases). With 3 bases removed from V and 1 base from J, the gap between germline ends came to 13 bases. Germline V gene lookup returns CDR1 LNHDA and CDR2 SQIVND (reference sequence). The CDR3 consists of 16 residues. The CDR3 region has the DNA TGTGCCAGTAGTATGGGGGGCAGGGCGAGCAATCAGCCCCAGCATTTT. It yields the protein CASSMGGRASNQPQHF.

This clone was counted many times. V is TRBV6-8 and J is TRBJ2-7; 8 bases agree with TRBD1. The germline V gene has CDR1 MNHGY and CDR2 SAAAGT. This CDR3 has 14 amino acids. V was clipped by 4 bases and J by 13 bases; unmatched bases: 15. The CDR3 DNA is TGTGCCAGCAGTTCAGGACAGGGCCAAGTTTCTTTCTACTTC. This encodes CASSSGQGQVSFYF.

There are many counts of this clone. V gene TRBV2 combines with J gene TRBJ1-4, with D uncertain. Germline V gives CDR1 SNHLY, CDR2 FYNNEI. Trimming took 2 bases from V and 4 from J, leaving 8 bases between them. The CDR3 sequence is 14 residues long. This chain's CDR3 is CASSETGFNEKLFF. CDR3 DNA sequence: TGTGCCAGCAGTGAAACGGGGTTTAATGAAAAACTGTTTTTT.

The V call is TRBV7-7, the J call TRBJ1-5; D unresolved. The CDR3 length is 14 residues. Germline CDR1 reads SSHAT; CDR2 reads FNYEAQ (reference sequence). Between the trimmed V and J ends, which lost 6 bases and 4 bases, there was a span of 13 bases. The CDR3 protein is CASSSDVLNQPQHF. In nucleotides, the CDR3 is TGTGCCAGCAGTTCGGACGTCCTGAATCAGCCCCAGCATTTT.

The chain links TRBV30 to TRBJ2-7; perhaps TRBD1 as D (6 bases). The CDR3 is made up of 15 amino acids. V was shortened by 0 bases and J by 6 bases, with 18 bases between the two germline ends. CDR1 is GTSNPN, CDR2 SVGIG, per germline (reference sequence). In DNA, the CDR3 is TGTGCCTGGAGTGTATATCATGACAGGCCATTCGAGCAGTACTTC. This sequence encodes CAWSVYHDRPFEQYF. Filled out from reference TRBV30 and TRBJ2-7, the complete variable domain reads SQTIHQWPATLVQPVGSPLSLECTVEGTSNPNLYWYRQAAGRGLQLLFYSVGIGQISSEVPQNLSASRPQDRQFILSSKKLLLSDSGFYLCAWSVYHDRPFEQYFGPGTRLTVT.

The chain links TRBV5-1 to TRBJ1-5; D uncertain. Between the trimmed V and J ends, which lost 2 bases and 2 bases, there was a span of 11 bases. The CDR3 spans 15 residues. Germline loops: CDR1 SGHRS, CDR2 YFSETQ. CDR3 amino acids: CASSFGPVGNQPQHF. The DNA of the CDR3 is TGCGCCAGCAGCTTTGGACCTGTGGGCAATCAGCCCCAGCATTTT.

The gene calls are TRBV29-1 and TRBJ2-1; 10 bases are a match to TRBD2. Germline CDR1 SQVTM, CDR2 ANQGSEA. The CDR3 contains 15 residues. The J segment lost 2 bases and the V segment lost 3 bases, leaving 4 bases of the junction unmatched. CDR3 sequence reads: CSVDSGTSAYNEQFF. The CDR3 DNA follows: TGCAGCGTTGACAGTGGGACTAGCGCCTACAATGAGCAGTTCTTC.

The chain joins TRBV4-1 to TRBJ2-2; 10 bases line up with TRBD2. J gave up 10 bases and V 0 bases, and 17 bases lay outside the gene matches. The CDR3 contains 19 residues. CDR1 and CDR2 from the germline V gene are MGHRA and YSYEKL. DNA of the CDR3: TGCGCCAGCAGCCAAGAAAACCCCAAGGTAGCGGGGGGACTTGAGGAGCTGTTTTTT. This gives the protein CASSQENPKVAGGLEELFF.